This entry concerns a single T cell receptor (beta chain). Sampling of alopecia areata patients yielded lesional scalp punch biopsies as well as peripheral blood. Looked up from germline, CDR1 is SNHLY and CDR2 is FYNNEI. The trim removed 6 bases at V and 1 base at J, leaving 10 bases unmatched. This CDR3 contains 16 residues. The data belong to a study of CD8+ T cells in alopecia areata. Following extraction, RNA underwent reverse transcription to cDNA, which served as the sequencing template. The method was immunoSEQ multiplex PCR; TCRdb's version includes in-frame clones alone and lacks a portion of them. Here the sample spans around 30,000 clones, over 60% being singletons.

The chain recombines TRBV2 with TRBJ2-5; TRBD1 matches at 8 bases. This TCR was recovered from a human donor with alopecia areata. Sequencing input: NKG2D-low CD8+ T cells sorted from blood. CDR3 sequence: CASSDNMDRVQETQYF. For the CDR3, the DNA is TGTGCCAGCAGCGACAACATGGACAGGGTCCAAGAGACCCAGTACTTC.